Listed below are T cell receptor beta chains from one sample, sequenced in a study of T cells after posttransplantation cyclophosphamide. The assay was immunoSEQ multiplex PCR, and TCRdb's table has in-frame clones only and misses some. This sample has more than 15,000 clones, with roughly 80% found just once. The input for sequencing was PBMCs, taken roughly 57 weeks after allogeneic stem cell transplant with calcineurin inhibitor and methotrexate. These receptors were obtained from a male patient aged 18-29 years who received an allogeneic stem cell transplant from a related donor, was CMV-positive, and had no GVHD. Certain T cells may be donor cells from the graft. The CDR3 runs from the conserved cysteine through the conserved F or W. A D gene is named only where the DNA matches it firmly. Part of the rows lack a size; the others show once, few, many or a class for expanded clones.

TGTGCCAGCAGTGATCGGGGTAACACTGAAGCTTTCTTT CASSDRGNTEAFF TRBJ1-1 NA TRBV6-4 few
TGCAGCGTTGATGATAGCAACGGCTACACCTTC CSVDDSNGYTF TRBJ1-2 NA TRBV29-1 NA
TGCAGCGTAGCCCGAGATACGCAGTATTTT CSVARDTQYF TRBJ2-3 NA TRBV29-1 NA
TGTGCCAGCAGCCAAGATTTAGGTTTGAGGGACAGGATCTACGAGCAGTACTTC CASSQDLGLRDRIYEQYF TRBJ2-7 TRBD1 TRBV14 NA
TGTGCCAGTAGTCCTTACGAGCCGGGGGAGACCCAGTACTTC CASSPYEPGETQYF TRBJ2-5 NA TRBV19 NA
TGTGCCAGCAGCAGGGGGCGCAAGGCTTTCTTT CASSRGRKAFF TRBJ1-1 TRBD1 TRBV28 once
TGTGCCAGCGGGGCATATCAAGAGACCCAGTACTTC CASGAYQETQYF TRBJ2-5 NA TRBV6-6 NA
TGTGCCAGCAGTGAATCCGGGACAGGGGACACCATATATTTT CASSESGTGDTIYF TRBJ1-3 TRBD1 TRBV6-1 NA
TGTGCCAGCAGCCTTAACAGGGCCCTAAACACCGGGGAGCTGTTTTTT CASSLNRALNTGELFF TRBJ2-2 NA TRBV28 NA
TGTGCCAGCAGCGTGGGACTAGCGGGATCTACGGAGCAGTACTTC CASSVGLAGSTEQYF TRBJ2-7 TRBD2 TRBV9 NA
TGTGCCAGCAGTCCCAGGGACAGGGGGCGGATAGGTCAGTACTTC CASSPRDRGRIGQYF TRBJ2-4 TRBD1 TRBV27 NA
TGTGCCAGCAGCACCCGCGGTCGGGGACTAGCGGGCCCCGGGGAGCTGTTTTTT CASSTRGRGLAGPGELFF TRBJ2-2 TRBD2 TRBV11-2 NA
TGTGCCAGCAGCCCAGGACAGGCAAACATTCAGTACTTC CASSPGQANIQYF TRBJ2-4 TRBD1 TRBV5-6 NA
TGTGCCAGCAGCCCGACAGGAAACACCATATATTTT CASSPTGNTIYF TRBJ1-3 NA TRBV6-5 NA
TGCGCCAGCAGCCAAGATTCTCCGTCCACTGAAGCTTTCTTT CASSQDSPSTEAFF TRBJ1-1 NA TRBV4-1 NA
TGTGCCAGCACACGGGGGAACACCGGGGAGCTGTTTTTT CASTRGNTGELFF TRBJ2-2 NA TRBV27 NA
TGTGCCAGCAGCTCCGGGACAGGGTACGAGACCCAGTACTTC CASSSGTGYETQYF TRBJ2-5 TRBD1 TRBV5-5 NA
TGTGCCAGCAGTCCCAAAGGGGCAGGGTCATACCCACTGGAAGCTTTCTTT CASSPKGAGSYPLEAFF TRBJ1-1 NA TRBV4-2 NA
TGTGCCAGCAGCCACAGGGGGCCAGCCAACAATTCACCCCTCCACTTT CASSHRGPANNSPLHF TRBJ1-6 TRBD1 TRBV6-6 NA
TGTGCCAGCAGTTCCCCGGGTGTAGGCACTGAAGCTTTCTTT CASSSPGVGTEAFF TRBJ1-1 NA TRBV28 few
TGTGCCAGCACACGACCGGAGGAACCCCTCCACTTT CASTRPEEPLHF TRBJ1-6 NA TRBV5-6 NA
TGTGCCACCAGCTCACAGGGGACAGCTTACGAGCAGTACTTC CATSSQGTAYEQYF TRBJ2-7 TRBD1 TRBV15 NA
TGTGCCTGGAGGAAAGGGAGGTACGCTTTCTTT CAWRKGRYAFF TRBJ1-1 NA TRBV30 NA
TGTGCCAGCAGCCTTATCCTTAAGACAGGGATGTATGGCTACACCTTC CASSLILKTGMYGYTF TRBJ1-2 TRBD1 TRBV28 NA
TGTGCCAGCAGCTATATCCACACCGGGGAGCTGTTTTTT CASSYIHTGELFF TRBJ2-2 NA TRBV7-3 NA
TGTGCCTGGAGGGGGGAGGTAACCATGAACACTGAAGCTTTCTTT CAWRGEVTMNTEAFF TRBJ1-1 NA TRBV30 NA
TGCAGCGCCCGGACAGAACCCTCCTACGAGCAGTACTTC CSARTEPSYEQYF TRBJ2-7 NA TRBV29-1 NA
TGTGCCAGCAGCTTTCAGGTGCCCTACGAGCAGTACTTC CASSFQVPYEQYF TRBJ2-7 NA TRBV7-2 NA
TGTGCCAGCAGTTTGATCGCGGTGAACACTGAAGCTTTCTTT CASSLIAVNTEAFF TRBJ1-1 NA TRBV28 NA
TGTGCCAGCAGCTTAGAGGGCAGGGGATACGATACGCAGTATTTT CASSLEGRGYDTQYF TRBJ2-3 NA TRBV7-2 NA
TGTGCCAGCAGTTTATCCGGGGGTCTTCGAGAGACCCAGTACTTC CASSLSGGLRETQYF TRBJ2-5 NA TRBV28 NA
TGTGCCAGCAGTGAAGGGACTAGCCGCACAGATACGCAGTATTTT CASSEGTSRTDTQYF TRBJ2-3 TRBD2 TRBV6-1 NA
TGTGCCAGTCGCTCCTCCGGACAGGGGTTCTACGAGCAGTACTTC CASRSSGQGFYEQYF TRBJ2-7 TRBD1 TRBV6-1 once
TGTGCCAGCAGTGGAGGTCCGACAGGGAATCAGCCCCAGCATTTT CASSGGPTGNQPQHF TRBJ1-5 TRBD1 TRBV6-1 NA
TGCGCCAGCAGCCAAGATTGGGCGGGGATGATTGAGCAGTTCTTC CASSQDWAGMIEQFF TRBJ2-1 NA TRBV4-3 NA
TGCAGCATCCGGACGGGACTAGCGCGATACAATGAGCAGTTCTTC CSIRTGLARYNEQFF TRBJ2-1 TRBD2 TRBV29-1 NA
TGCGCCAGCAGCCAAGACCCGACAGGGGACTATGGCTACACCTTC CASSQDPTGDYGYTF TRBJ1-2 TRBD1 TRBV4-1 NA
TGCGCCAGCAGCTTTAGCGAGTCCTACAGTGAGCAGTTCTTC CASSFSESYSEQFF TRBJ2-1 NA TRBV5-1 few
TGTGCCAGCAGGCCTCTGCCGGGACTAGCACCCTACGAGCAGTACTTC CASRPLPGLAPYEQYF TRBJ2-7 TRBD2 TRBV27 NA
TGTGCCAGCAGTTTAGTCGGGACAGGGGGGTACGAGCAGTACTTC CASSLVGTGGYEQYF TRBJ2-7 TRBD1 TRBV27 once
TGTGCCTGGAGTCGACAGGGGAGGGGGATATTCTTC CAWSRQGRGIFF TRBJ1-2 TRBD1 TRBV30 once
TGTGCCAGCAGCTTAGTTATGGACAGGGTCTACAATACGCAGTATTTT CASSLVMDRVYNTQYF TRBJ2-3 TRBD1 TRBV7-8 NA
TGTGCCAGCAGCCGGGAGGGCCGCGAGCAGTACTTC CASSREGREQYF TRBJ2-7 TRBD2 TRBV7-9 NA
TGTGCCAGCAGTGGGACAGGGGTTGGTTCACCCCTCCACTTT CASSGTGVGSPLHF TRBJ1-6 TRBD1 TRBV28 once
TGTGCCAGCAGAAATTACCGGGACAGGGTACACGGATGGAACACTGAAGCTTTCTTT CASRNYRDRVHGWNTEAFF TRBJ1-1 TRBD1 TRBV5-8 NA
TGTGCCTGGAGTGTAAAGGGGGTAGTCACTGAAGCTTTCTTT CAWSVKGVVTEAFF TRBJ1-1 NA TRBV30 NA
TGTGCCAGCTCACCATACAGCAGTAAAAACATTCAGTACTTC CASSPYSSKNIQYF TRBJ2-4 NA TRBV18 NA
TGCAGCGTAGACAGGGGGCCCAATGGGGGTGAAGCTTTCTTT CSVDRGPNGGEAFF TRBJ1-1 TRBD1 TRBV29-1 NA
TGTGCCAGCAGCGTACTACCAGGGGAATACGAGCAGTACTTC CASSVLPGEYEQYF TRBJ2-7 NA TRBV9 NA
TGTGCCAGCAGCTTATCGGGACATTTGAACACTGAAGCTTTCTTT CASSLSGHLNTEAFF TRBJ1-1 NA TRBV11-2 NA
TGTGCCAGCAGTTTGCCGGGACAGGGTTTATCCGGGGAGCTGTTTTTT CASSLPGQGLSGELFF TRBJ2-2 TRBD1 TRBV6-6 NA
TGTGCCAGCTCCGCTAGGCCTAACTATGGCTACACCTTC CASSARPNYGYTF TRBJ1-2 NA TRBV5-8 NA